What follows are 8 T cell receptor beta chains derived from one specimen sequenced in a study of lung T cells in sarcoidosis with Löfgren's syndrome. TCRdb re-called the reads with MiXCR, one entry per CDR3 protein. The table lists some 19,000 distinct CDR3 sequences, roughly 23% of them singletons. Sequences were obtained from CD4+ T cells from bronchoalveolar lavage. These receptors all stem from a human donor with sarcoidosis (Löfgren's syndrome or another form), or a control subject (not recorded which).

There are many counts of this clonotype. The chain carries TRBV7-9 and TRBJ1-2; 7 bases line up with TRBD1. The junction had 3 bases not matched to a gene; V was cut back by 4 bases and J by 4 bases. The CDR3 covers 13 residues. CDR1 is SEHNR and CDR2 is FQNEAQ in the germline V gene (reference sequence). The DNA of the CDR3 is TGTGCCAGCAGCTATGGGGACAGCTATGGCTACACCTTC. Its translation: CASSYGDSYGYTF. The full variable domain, with the rest looked up from reference TRBV7-9 and TRBJ1-2, is DTGVSQNPRHKITKRGQNVTFRCDPISEHNRLYWYRQTLGQGPEFLTYFQNEAQLEKSRLLSDRFSAERPKGSFSTLEIQRTEQGDSAMYLCASSYGDSYGYTFGSGTRLTVV.

The chain has TRBV11-2 and TRBJ2-7; 7 nucleotides agree with TRBD1. Germline values: CDR1 SGHAT, CDR2 FQNNGV. The CDR3 extends over 14 amino acids. Germline trimming cut 6 bases from V and 10 bases from J; bases unmatched to any gene: 15. This CDR3 reads CASSHTGETGGQYF. DNA for the CDR3: TGTGCCAGCAGTCATACAGGGGAAACAGGTGGTCAGTACTTC.

The sample holds a few counts of this clonotype. The chain carries TRBV7-2 and TRBJ2-5; a possible D gene is TRBD2 (5 bases). Germline loops: CDR1 SGHTA, CDR2 FQGNSA. This CDR3 is 11 amino acids long. Between the trimmed V and J ends, which lost 5 bases and 9 bases, there was a span of 10 bases. The CDR3 spells CASSRPGAQYF. The CDR3 DNA follows: TGTGCCAGCAGCCGCCCCGGGGCCCAGTACTTC.

This clonotype was seen a few times. The V gene is TRBV2, the J gene TRBJ2-1; D unresolved. This CDR3 has 11 residues. CDR1 and CDR2 from the germline V gene are SNHLY and FYNNEI. Trimming left V 2 bases short and J 4 bases short, with 0 bases between. CDR3 coding DNA: TGTGCCAGCAGTGAATACAATGAGCAGTTCTTC. Protein sequence: CASSEYNEQFF.

This clonotype was detected many times. V is TRBV19 and J is TRBJ2-7, with 9 bases that match TRBD1. The CDR3 consists of 15 residues. The germline CDR1 and CDR2 sequences are LNHDA and SQIVND (reference sequence). The V gene end was trimmed by 4 bases and the J gene end by 0 bases; junction bases not matched to a gene: 4. The DNA for the CDR3 is TGTGCCAGTAGTAAAGGACAGGGGCTCTCCTACGAGCAGTACTTC. Its translation is CASSKGQGLSYEQYF.

V usage is TRBV9 and J usage is TRBJ2-5; perhaps TRBD2 as D (5 bases). V shed 0 bases and J shed 7 bases, with 13 bases lying between them. The germline gives CDR1 SGDLS, CDR2 YYNGEE. The CDR3 runs to 14 residues. The DNA of the CDR3 is TGTGCCAGCAGCGTAGAAGCGGATACCGGGACCCAGTACTTC. This sequence encodes CASSVEADTGTQYF.

This clonotype was seen ten or more times. J is TRBJ2-3 and V is TRBV7-9; 9 bases match TRBD2. This CDR3 spans 14 amino acids. Germline-derived CDR1 and CDR2 are SEHNR and FQNEAQ (reference sequence). J lost 5 bases, V lost 3 bases, and 3 bases had no gene match. The CDR3 protein is CASSFSGSGDTQYF. As DNA, the CDR3 is TGTGCCAGCAGCTTTAGCGGGAGTGGAGATACGCAGTATTTT.

In this sample, this clonotype is medium-sized (0.01 to 0.1%). The V and J genes are TRBV27 and TRBJ2-1, with D possibly matching TRBD2 (6 bases). This CDR3 comprises 15 residues. With 5 bases removed from V and 2 bases from J, the gap between germline ends came to 13 bases. Germline CDR1 is MNHEY and CDR2 is SMNVEV (reference sequence). In DNA, the CDR3 is TGTGCCAGCAGTAGGAGCGGGCCCACCTACAATGAGCAGTTCTTC. It translates to CASSRSGPTYNEQFF.